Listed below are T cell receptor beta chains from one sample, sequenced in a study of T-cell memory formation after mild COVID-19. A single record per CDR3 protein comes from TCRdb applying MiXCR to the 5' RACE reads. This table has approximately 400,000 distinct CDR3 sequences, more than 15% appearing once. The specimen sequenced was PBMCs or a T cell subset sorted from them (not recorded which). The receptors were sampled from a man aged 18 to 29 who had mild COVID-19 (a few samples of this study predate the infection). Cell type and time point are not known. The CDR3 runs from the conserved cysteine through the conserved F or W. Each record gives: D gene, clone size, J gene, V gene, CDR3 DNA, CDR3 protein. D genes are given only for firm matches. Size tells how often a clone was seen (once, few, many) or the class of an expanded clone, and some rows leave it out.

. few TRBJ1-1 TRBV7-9 TGTGCCAGCAGCTTTCCCCGCGGGAACACTGAAGCTTTCTTT CASSFPRGNTEAFF
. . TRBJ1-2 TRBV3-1 TGTGCCAGCAGCCACTTCTTCCGGAAGTCGGGCGGCTACACCTTC CASSHFFRKSGGYTF
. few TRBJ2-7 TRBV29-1 TGCAGCGTTGCTGGCAGGGGAACCTCCTACGAGCAGTACTTC CSVAGRGTSYEQYF
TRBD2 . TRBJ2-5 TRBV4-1 TGCGCCAGCAGCCCTACGGCGGGGGGGCAAGAGACCCAGTACTTC CASSPTAGGQETQYF
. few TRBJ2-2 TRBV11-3 TGTGCCAGCAGCCCGTCGCATACACAAACCGGGGAGCTGTTTTTT CASSPSHTQTGELFF
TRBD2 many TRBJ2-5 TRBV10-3 TGTGCCATCAGTGAACGGATGGGGGGGTACCAAGAGACCCAGTACTTC CAISERMGGYQETQYF
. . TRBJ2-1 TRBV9 TGTGCCAGCAGCGTAGTCGGGCAGGGTAACAATGAGCAGTTCTTC CASSVVGQGNNEQFF
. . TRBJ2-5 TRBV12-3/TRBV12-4 TGTGCCAGCAGTTTAGAGGGTAGCACGGAGACCCAGTACTTC CASSLEGSTETQYF
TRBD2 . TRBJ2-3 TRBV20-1 TGCAGTGCGGTCGCGGGGGGGACGCAGTATTTT CSAVAGGTQYF
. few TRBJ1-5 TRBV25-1 TGTGCCAGCAGTGAATCCGGCAGGGTCGATCAGCCCCAGCATTTT CASSESGRVDQPQHF
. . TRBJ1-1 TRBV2 TGTGCCAGCAGTGTGTTGGGGCCGGGGACTGAAGCTTTCTTT CASSVLGPGTEAFF
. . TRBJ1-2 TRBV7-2 TGTGCCAGCAGCCCGACCGGAGGGGGAGGCTATGGCTACACCTTC CASSPTGGGGYGYTF
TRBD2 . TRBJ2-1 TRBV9 TGTGCCAGCAGCGTAGAGCCGGGACTAGCATCCGATGAGCAGTTCTTC CASSVEPGLASDEQFF
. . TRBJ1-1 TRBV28 TGTGCCAGCCGCGGGGGCAGGCTGAACACTGAAGCTTTCTTT CASRGGRLNTEAFF
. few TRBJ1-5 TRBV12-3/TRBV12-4 TGTGCCAGCAGTTTATGGGGGCGCGGTCAGCCCCAGCATTTT CASSLWGRGQPQHF
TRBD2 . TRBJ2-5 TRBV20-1 TGCAGTGCTAGAGTTCCTAGCGGGGGCCAAGAGACCCAGTACTTC CSARVPSGGQETQYF
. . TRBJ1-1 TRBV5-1 TGCGCCAGCAGCTTGAGAGGGGCTTTGAACACTGAAGCTTTCTTT CASSLRGALNTEAFF
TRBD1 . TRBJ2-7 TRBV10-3 TGTGCCATCAGTGGACAGGGCTACGAGCAGTACTTC CAISGQGYEQYF
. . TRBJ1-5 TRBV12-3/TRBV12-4 TGTGCCAGCAGTATCAGGGGAATACAACCCCAGCATTTT CASSIRGIQPQHF
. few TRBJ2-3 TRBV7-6 TGTGCCAGCAGCTTATGGTCAAACACAGATACGCAGTATTTT CASSLWSNTDTQYF
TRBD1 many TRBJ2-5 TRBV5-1 TGCGCCAGCAGCCCATACTTAGGGGGCGCGGAAAAAGAGACCCAGTACTTC CASSPYLGGAEKETQYF
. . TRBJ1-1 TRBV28 TGTGCCAGCAGCGGGGGGGCGCTTTTGGGAAACACTGAAGCTTTCTTT CASSGGALLGNTEAFF
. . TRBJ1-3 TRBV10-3 TGTGCCATCAGTGAGTCGCACGGGCTCTCTGGAAACACCATATATTTT CAISESHGLSGNTIYF
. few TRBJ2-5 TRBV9 TGTGCCAGCAGCGTAGATGGAAGGGTAGACCAGAAGACCCAGTACTTC CASSVDGRVDQKTQYF
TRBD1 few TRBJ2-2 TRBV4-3 TGCGCCAGCAGCGAGTCTGAGGCGACAGGGGACACCGGGGAGCTGTTTTTT CASSESEATGDTGELFF
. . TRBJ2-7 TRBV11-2 TGTGCCAGCAGCCGCACCTACTCCTACGAGCAGTACTTC CASSRTYSYEQYF
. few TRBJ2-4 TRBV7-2 TGTGCCAGCAGCTTAGCGGAGGGTAGAAACATTCAGTACTTC CASSLAEGRNIQYF
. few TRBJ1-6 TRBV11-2 TGTGCCAGCAGCTTAGATCAGGCCGCAGATTCACCCCTCCACTTT CASSLDQAADSPLHF
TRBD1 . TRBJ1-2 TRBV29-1 TGCAGCGTCTCCGGGACAGACTATGGCTACACCTTC CSVSGTDYGYTF
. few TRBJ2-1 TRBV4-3 TGCGCCAGCAGCCCCACGACTAGCTCCTACAATGAGCAGTTCTTC CASSPTTSSYNEQFF
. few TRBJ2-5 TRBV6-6 TGTGCCAGCAGAACCCCGGGGGAGACCCAGTACTTC CASRTPGETQYF
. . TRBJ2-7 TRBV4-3 TGCGCCAGCAGCCAAGATATTCGGGGGACACACAACGAGCAGTACTTC CASSQDIRGTHNEQYF
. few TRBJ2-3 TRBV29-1 TGCAGCGTCGCCCGGGGGCAAAGCACAGATACGCAGTATTTT CSVARGQSTDTQYF
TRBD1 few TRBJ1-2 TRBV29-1 TGCAGCGCGGGACAGCTCTATGGCTACACCTTC CSAGQLYGYTF
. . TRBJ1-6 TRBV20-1 TGCAGTGCTCGACCGGACAGTCTCAATTCACCCCTCCACTTT CSARPDSLNSPLHF
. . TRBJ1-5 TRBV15 TGTGCCACCAGCAGAGATAAGAATCAGCCCCAGCATTTT CATSRDKNQPQHF
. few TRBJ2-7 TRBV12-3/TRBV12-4 TGTGCCAGCAGTTTACGTAGACAAGACTACGAGCAGTACTTC CASSLRRQDYEQYF
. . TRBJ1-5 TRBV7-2 TGTGCCAGCAGTTATTCCGGGACGGCTGTGCATTTT CASSYSGTAVHF
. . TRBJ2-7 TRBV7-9 TGTGCCAGCAGCTTAGCGTTGGCAGGTGGTCATTGGGAGCAGTACTTC CASSLALAGGHWEQYF
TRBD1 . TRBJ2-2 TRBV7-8 TGTGCCAGCAGTAACAGGGGTGACGGAACCGGGGAGCTGTTTTTT CASSNRGDGTGELFF
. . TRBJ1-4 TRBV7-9 TGTGCCAGCAGCTTTCGGGGCCCGCGAGAAAAACTGTTTTTT CASSFRGPREKLFF
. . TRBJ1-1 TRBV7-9 TGTGCCAGCGGGTTAGGCCGGTGGCTAAACACTGAAGCTTTCTTT CASGLGRWLNTEAFF
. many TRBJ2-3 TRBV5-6 TGTGCCAGCAGCTTGCGAGGAGGTGAAGGCACAGATACGCAGTATTTT CASSLRGGEGTDTQYF
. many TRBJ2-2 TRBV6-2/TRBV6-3 TGTGCCAGCAGTTACCGCCGACTAGTCCCCATTACGAACACCGGGGAGCTGTTTTTT CASSYRRLVPITNTGELFF
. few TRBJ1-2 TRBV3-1 TGTGCCAGCAGCCAAGATGGGTGGGGCAGTCCGCACACCTTC CASSQDGWGSPHTF
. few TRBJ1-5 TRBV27 TGTGCCAGCAGTTTATTGTCGGGGCACAGCAATCAGCCCCAGCATTTT CASSLLSGHSNQPQHF
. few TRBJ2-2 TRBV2 TGTGCCAGCAGGCAGACGGTAGACGGGGAGCTGTTTTTT CASRQTVDGELFF
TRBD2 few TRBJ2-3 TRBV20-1 TGCAGTGCTAGAGTCCTAGCGGGGGGCACAGATACGCAGTATTTT CSARVLAGGTDTQYF
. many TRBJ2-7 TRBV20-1 TGCAGTGCTAGAGAGGCTATAGGCCGCTACGAGCAGTACTTC CSAREAIGRYEQYF
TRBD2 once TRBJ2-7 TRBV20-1 TGCAGTGCTACGGGAGGGATCTCCTACGAGCAGTACTTC CSATGGISYEQYF
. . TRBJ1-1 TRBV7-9 TGTGCCAGCAGCTTAAGTCGAGGGGTTCGAACTGAAGCTTTCTTT CASSLSRGVRTEAFF
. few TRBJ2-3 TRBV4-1 TGCGCCAGCAGCCAAGAAGGGACCGCAGATACGCAGTATTTT CASSQEGTADTQYF
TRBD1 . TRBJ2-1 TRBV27 TGTGCCAGCAGTTTAATGGGACAGGGTAATAATGAGCAGTTCTTC CASSLMGQGNNEQFF
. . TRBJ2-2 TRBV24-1 TGTGCCACCAGCCCCAGGGGTCGGGGAAACACCGGGGAGCTGTTTTTT CATSPRGRGNTGELFF